This section outlines one T cell receptor (beta chain) sequence together with its context. Its antigen is undetermined. This CDR3 has 15 amino acids. CDR1 is MNHNS, CDR2 SASEGT, per germline. The ends were cut back, 1 base at V and 0 bases at J, with 7 bases in the middle. This sample is part of a study of neoadjuvant anti-PD-1 for oral cavity cancer. Whole-study results and caveats: Greater tumor shrinkage accompanied bigger post-treatment sizes of preexisting clones.

Tumor libraries mostly used about 5 ug genomic DNA, two replicates each. Only in-frame clones appear in the TCRdb table, and some are missing; sequencing was by immunoSEQ multiplex PCR. Here the sample spans tens of thousands of clones, more than 35% being singletons. The time point denotes: after neoadjuvant nivolumab, at surgical resection. Patients had HPV-negative, locally advanced oral cavity squamous cell carcinoma. V and J are TRBV6-1 and TRBJ1-3; the D is unclear. The source was tumor tissue, collected after nivolumab (anti-PD-1) treatment. The clonotype originates from a person between 40 and 79 years old with oral cavity squamous cell carcinoma. Written as DNA, the CDR3 is TGTGCCAGCAGTGAAGAGGGCCTCTCTGGAAACACCATATATTTT. It encodes CASSEEGLSGNTIYF.